This is a list of T cell receptor beta chains from one sample in a study of blood T cell repertoires in COVID-19. The assay was immunoSEQ multiplex PCR, and TCRdb's table has in-frame clones only and misses some. The data hold about 160,000 clones, with approximately 82% observed a single time. Sequencing input: PBMCs or T cells enriched from blood (not recorded which). These TCRs come from a man in his sixties who had recovered from COVID-19. The CDR3 runs from the conserved cysteine through the conserved F or W. D genes are given only for firm matches. A clone size is listed for some rows: how often the clone was seen (once, few, many), or a class if it is expanded.

>NA|13|TRBJ2-5|TRBV3-1/TRBV3-2|NA
CASSLGQVETQYF
TGTGCCAGCAGCCTAGGACAAGTAGAGACCCAGTACTTC
>NA|17|TRBJ2-3|TRBV7-2|NA
CASSLGTADYNTDTQYF
TGTGCCAGCAGCTTAGGGACAGCCGATTATAACACAGATACGCAGTATTTT
>TRBD1|13|TRBJ2-2|TRBV4-2|NA
CASSHAGGGELFF
TGTGCCAGCAGCCATGCAGGGGGCGGGGAGCTGTTTTTT
>TRBD2|16|TRBJ2-1|TRBV27|NA
CASSASAGAHYNEQFF
TGTGCCAGCAGTGCCTCAGCGGGGGCTCACTACAATGAGCAGTTCTTC
>TRBD1|16|TRBJ2-7|TRBV27|NA
CASSPFRQGLSYEQYF
TGTGCCAGCAGTCCCTTCCGACAGGGGCTCTCCTACGAGCAGTACTTC
>NA|15|TRBJ1-4|TRBV6-2/TRBV6-3|NA
CASSYSWTANEKLFF
TGTGCCAGCAGTTACTCGTGGACAGCAAATGAAAAACTGTTTTTT
>NA|14|TRBJ1-5|TRBV19|few
CASSTRDKNQPQHF
TGTGCCAGTAGTACCCGGGACAAAAATCAGCCCCAGCATTTT
>NA|11|TRBJ1-2|TRBV20-1|NA
CSASQGGGYTF
TGCAGTGCTAGCCAGGGCGGTGGCTACACCTTC
>NA|17|TRBJ1-1|TRBV21-1|NA
CASSKDGAGRMNTEAFF
TGTGCCAGCAGCAAAGATGGGGCAGGTCGAATGAACACTGAAGCTTTCTTT
>TRBD2|17|TRBJ2-2|TRBV9|once
CASSVGLAGFQTGELFF
TGTGCCAGCAGCGTAGGACTAGCCGGTTTTCAGACCGGGGAGCTGTTTTTT
>TRBD2|15|TRBJ2-5|TRBV5-4|NA
CASSSNLAGKETQYF
TGTGCCAGCAGCTCCAATCTAGCGGGAAAAGAGACCCAGTACTTC
>NA|16|TRBJ1-2|TRBV25-1|NA
CASSEPKGGLGDGYTF
TGTGCCAGCAGTGAGCCGAAGGGAGGACTGGGAGATGGCTACACCTTC
>NA|13|TRBJ1-3|TRBV12-3/TRBV12-4|NA
CASRYSSGNTIYF
TGTGCCAGCAGGTACAGCTCTGGAAACACCATATATTTT
>NA|15|TRBJ2-7|TRBV5-1|NA
CASSLVPGANYEQYF
TGCGCCAGCAGCTTGGTGCCAGGGGCGAACTACGAGCAGTACTTC
>NA|18|TRBJ2-1|TRBV10-3|few
CAISDSRLVALSYNEQFF
TGTGCCATCAGTGACTCGCGTCTAGTGGCCCTCTCCTACAATGAGCAGTTCTTC
>NA|16|TRBJ2-1|TRBV29-1|NA
CSVDGGSRLRGNEQFF
TGCAGCGTTGATGGGGGGAGTAGGCTCAGGGGGAATGAGCAGTTCTTC
>TRBD1|14|TRBJ1-5|TRBV2|NA
CASSPDRGPVGRHF
TGTGCCAGCAGCCCTGACAGGGGGCCCGTGGGACGGCATTTT
>NA|15|TRBJ1-2|TRBV27|NA
CASSPRPGANYGYTF
TGTGCCAGCAGTCCAAGGCCAGGGGCGAACTATGGCTACACCTTC
>NA|15|TRBJ2-7|TRBV6-1|NA
CASSEMSPGQSEQYF
TGTGCCAGCAGTGAAATGTCCCCTGGACAGTCCGAGCAGTACTTC
>NA|14|TRBJ1-5|TRBV6-5|NA
CASGLSGVNQPQHF
TGTGCCAGCGGGCTTTCGGGGGTAAATCAGCCCCAGCATTTT
>TRBD1|16|TRBJ1-2|TRBV9|NA
CASSVGQTGGNYGYTF
TGTGCCAGCAGCGTAGGGCAGACAGGGGGCAACTATGGCTACACCTTC
>TRBD1|14|TRBJ1-4|TRBV15|NA
CATSGDRGDEKLFF
TGTGCCACCAGCGGGGACAGGGGGGATGAAAAACTGTTTTTT
>NA|17|TRBJ2-3|TRBV3-1/TRBV3-2|NA
CASSQGLLASGPDTQYF
TGTGCCAGCAGCCAAGGACTTCTAGCTTCAGGTCCAGATACGCAGTATTTT
>NA|13|TRBJ1-2|TRBV29-1|NA
CSSLGTGSYGYTF
TGCAGCTCCCTAGGTACAGGGTCCTATGGCTACACCTTC
>NA|16|TRBJ2-6|TRBV28|NA
CASSLQGNSGANVLTF
TGTGCCAGCAGTTTACAGGGAAACTCTGGGGCCAACGTCCTGACTTTC
>NA|14|TRBJ1-1|TRBV6-5|NA
CASSYARGGTEAFF
TGTGCCAGCAGTTACGCTAGGGGCGGAACTGAAGCTTTCTTT
>TRBD1|14|TRBJ1-2|TRBV9|NA
CASSSSDRNYGYTF
TGTGCCAGCAGCTCGTCGGACAGGAACTATGGCTACACCTTC
>NA|14|TRBJ2-7|TRBV19|NA
CASSIQGSGHEQYF
TGTGCCAGTAGTATACAGGGGTCGGGCCACGAGCAGTACTTC
>TRBD1|14|TRBJ2-7|TRBV13|NA
CASSPRDRDDEQYF
TGTGCCAGCAGCCCCCGGGACAGGGACGACGAGCAGTACTTC
>NA|15|TRBJ1-4|TRBV19|few
CASSIAAGLNEKLFF
TGTGCCAGTAGTATCGCCGCAGGACTTAATGAAAAACTGTTTTTT
>TRBD2|16|TRBJ2-3|TRBV18|NA
CASSPRAGVEADTQYF
TGTGCCAGCTCACCAAGGGCGGGAGTCGAGGCAGATACGCAGTATTTT
>TRBD1|18|TRBJ1-4|TRBV28|once
CASSESRDRGHVNEKLFF
TGTGCCAGCAGTGAAAGCCGGGACAGGGGGCATGTTAATGAAAAACTGTTTTTT
>NA|14|TRBJ2-5|TRBV15|NA
CATSRGINQETQYF
TGTGCCACCAGCAGAGGTATTAACCAAGAGACCCAGTACTTC
>NA|13|TRBJ2-7|TRBV11-2|few
CASSLARLGEQYF
TGTGCCAGCAGCTTAGCCCGACTAGGAGAGCAGTACTTC
>TRBD2|15|TRBJ2-1|TRBV7-6|NA
CASSLVGEGYNEQFF
TGTGCCAGCAGCTTAGTGGGGGAGGGCTACAATGAGCAGTTCTTC
>NA|17|TRBJ1-5|TRBV28|NA
CASSWAAIRGIYQPQHF
TGTGCCAGCAGCTGGGCAGCGATCAGGGGAATCTATCAGCCCCAGCATTTT
>TRBD2|17|TRBJ2-7|TRBV11-2|NA
CASSPQSLGLGPVEQYF
TGTGCCAGCAGCCCCCAGTCGCTGGGACTAGGGCCGGTGGAGCAGTACTTC
>TRBD1|13|TRBJ2-3|TRBV29-1|NA
CSVVWTGVDTQYF
TGCAGCGTTGTTTGGACAGGGGTAGATACGCAGTATTTT
>TRBD2|14|TRBJ2-1|TRBV29-1|NA
CSVSTSGTYNEQFF
TGCAGCGTTTCGACTAGCGGAACGTACAATGAGCAGTTCTTC
>TRBD1|17|TRBJ2-3|TRBV24-1|once
CATSDTTDRDLTDTQYF
TGTGCCACCAGTGATACCACCGACAGGGACCTCACAGATACGCAGTATTTT
>TRBD1|15|TRBJ1-5|TRBV5-5|NA
CASSSTGISNQPQHF
TGTGCCAGCAGCTCGACAGGGATTAGCAATCAGCCCCAGCATTTT
>TRBD1|14|TRBJ1-1|TRBV2|NA
CASRETGASTEAFF
TGTGCCAGCAGAGAAACAGGGGCTTCCACTGAAGCTTTCTTT
>NA|15|TRBJ1-1|TRBV28|NA
CASSLLDPRATGAFF
TGTGCCAGCAGTTTATTAGACCCGAGGGCAACGGGAGCTTTCTTT
>TRBD1|17|TRBJ1-5|TRBV28|NA
CASSLLRGRRDNQPQHF
TGTGCCAGCAGTTTACTCAGGGGGCGAAGGGACAATCAGCCCCAGCATTTT
>NA|15|TRBJ2-3|TRBV5-1|NA
CASSLGAKGTDTQYF
TGCGCCAGCAGCTTGGGGGCCAAAGGCACAGATACGCAGTATTTT
>NA|14|TRBJ1-5|TRBV6-5|NA
CASSQGLGNQPQHF
TGTGCCAGCAGCCAGGGGCTAGGCAATCAGCCCCAGCATTTT
>NA|12|TRBJ1-2|TRBV28|NA
CASGQQHYGYTF
TGTGCCAGTGGACAGCAGCATTATGGCTACACCTTC
>TRBD1|15|TRBJ2-2|TRBV7-2|NA
CASSPQTGKTGELFF
TGTGCCAGCAGCCCCCAGACAGGGAAGACCGGGGAGCTGTTTTTT